A selection of T cell receptor beta chains follows, all from one sample in a study of T-cell reconstitution after alpha-beta-depleted transplantation in children. TCRdb reanalysed the PCR reads using MiXCR and keeps one entry per CDR3 protein. This table has approximately 130,000 distinct CDR3 sequences, roughly 9.7% appearing once. The sequenced sample was PBMCs, mostly from graft donor cells, obtained 180 days after TCRalphabeta/CD19-depleted stem cell transplant. These TCRs come from a girl in the first two years of life who had a stem cell transplant for combined immunodeficiency, so the T cells may come from the graft donor. CDR3s include the opening cysteine and the closing phenylalanine or tryptophan. The D gene is left open where the match is weak. Not all rows give a size; the values are once, few, many and, for expanded clones, a class.

d_gene	abundance	v_gene	j_gene	CDR3nt	CDR3aa
NA	NA	TRBV28	TRBJ2-3	TGTGCCAGCAGTTTATTACAGATAATCACAGATACGCAGTATTTT	CASSLLQIITDTQYF
NA	NA	TRBV12-3/TRBV12-4	TRBJ2-5	TGTGCCAGCAGTCTCAGGGTAGGGGAGACCCAGTACTTC	CASSLRVGETQYF
NA	NA	TRBV14	TRBJ2-5	TGTGCCAGCAGCCAAGGGTTTTGGGAGACCCAGTACTTC	CASSQGFWETQYF
NA	NA	TRBV12-3/TRBV12-4	TRBJ2-7	TGTGCCAGCAGTTCACAGGGTTCCTACGAGCAGTACTTC	CASSSQGSYEQYF
NA	NA	TRBV5-6	TRBJ2-6	TGTGCCAGCAGCCCCCTAGACAGCTCTGGGGCCAACGTCCTGACTTTC	CASSPLDSSGANVLTF
NA	NA	TRBV6-5	TRBJ2-1	TGTGCCAGCAGTTACTCCCCCTCAGGGACCTACAATGAGCAGTTCTTC	CASSYSPSGTYNEQFF
NA	few	TRBV7-2	TRBJ2-7	TGTGCCAGCAGCCGCTTCGAGAAAATTAGGCCCCTCTACGAGCAGTACTTC	CASSRFEKIRPLYEQYF
NA	many	TRBV5-1	TRBJ2-3	TGCGCCAGCAGCTTGGATTCTTGGGCAGATACGCAGTATTTT	CASSLDSWADTQYF
TRBD1	few	TRBV29-1	TRBJ2-7	TGCAGCGTTCTCCAGGGGGCAGACACCTACGAGCAGTACTTC	CSVLQGADTYEQYF
NA	few	TRBV12-3/TRBV12-4	TRBJ2-3	TGTGCCAGCAGTTTAGATCTGAGCGGCACAGATACGCAGTATTTT	CASSLDLSGTDTQYF
NA	NA	TRBV10-3	TRBJ2-3	TGTGCCATCAGTGAGTCGGGGGCAGATACGCAGTATTTT	CAISESGADTQYF
NA	many	TRBV12-3/TRBV12-4	TRBJ2-1	TGTGCCAGCAGTTTAACCGGTCGGATTGACAATGAGCAGTTCTTC	CASSLTGRIDNEQFF
NA	NA	TRBV4-3	TRBJ2-1	TGCGCCAGCAGCCAAGATAGGCCCTTAACCGAGCAGTTCTTC	CASSQDRPLTEQFF
TRBD2	NA	TRBV5-5	TRBJ2-3	TGTGCCAGCAGCTTTCTAGCGGGGGGGCCTTTCCCAGATACGCAGTATTTT	CASSFLAGGPFPDTQYF
NA	few	TRBV6-1	TRBJ2-7	TGTGCCAGCAGAGCGTACCCCTCCTACTACGAGCAGTACTTC	CASRAYPSYYEQYF
NA	NA	TRBV11-2	TRBJ1-6	TGTGCCAGCAGCCCCTGGGGCCCCGTAAGATCACCCCTCCACTTT	CASSPWGPVRSPLHF
NA	few	TRBV6-1	TRBJ1-5	TGTGCCAGCAGCTCAATTACAGGGAGTGGGCCCCAGCATTTT	CASSSITGSGPQHF
TRBD1	few	TRBV5-1	TRBJ1-2	TGCGCCAGCAGCCCGCAGGGGGCGCTTGTCTATGGCTACACCTTC	CASSPQGALVYGYTF
TRBD2	few	TRBV10-3	TRBJ2-1	TGTGCCATCAGTGAGTCGAGAGGGACTAGCGGGAGGACGGATGGGGAGCAGTTCTTC	CAISESRGTSGRTDGEQFF
TRBD2	NA	TRBV5-1	TRBJ2-3	TGCGCCAGCAGCCCGAGGACTAGCGGGAGCACAGATACGCAGTATTTT	CASSPRTSGSTDTQYF
NA	NA	TRBV18	TRBJ1-1	TGTGCCAGCTCACCGGGGGTACGGACGAACACTGAAGCTTTCTTT	CASSPGVRTNTEAFF
NA	NA	TRBV20-1	TRBJ1-2	TGCAGTGCCAATGTTCAGAAACCTAACTATGGCTACACCTTC	CSANVQKPNYGYTF
NA	many	TRBV29-1	TRBJ2-3	TGCAGCGCTCCGGGGGCTGACACAGATACGCAGTATTTT	CSAPGADTDTQYF
NA	NA	TRBV9	TRBJ2-1	TGTGCCAGCAGCGTAGACCACAATGAGCAGTTCTTC	CASSVDHNEQFF
NA	NA	TRBV20-1	TRBJ1-1	TGCAGTGCTAGAGTAGTGGCAGGGAGCACTGAAGCTTTCTTT	CSARVVAGSTEAFF
NA	NA	TRBV5-1	TRBJ2-7	TGCGCCAGCAGTGGCTCAGGGAGCTCCTACGAGCAGTACTTC	CASSGSGSSYEQYF
TRBD2	once	TRBV7-3	TRBJ2-2	TGTGCCAGCAGCCCCCCGGGACTAGCGGGAAGTACCGGGGTGCTGTTTTTT	CASSPPGLAGSTGVLFF
TRBD2	NA	TRBV5-1	TRBJ2-7	TGCGCCAGCAGCCAGAGCGGGGGGGAGCAGTACTTC	CASSQSGGEQYF
TRBD2	many	TRBV29-1	TRBJ2-1	TGCAGCGTTGCCGGGCCGACCGGGACTAGCGCCTACAATGAGCAGTTCTTC	CSVAGPTGTSAYNEQFF